The entry that follows covers one T cell receptor beta chain sequence. As yet, its antigen is unknown. The data are from a study of T cells in Graves' hyperthyroidism and ophthalmopathy. This CDR3 spans 14 amino acids. The V end lost 7 bases, the J end lost 1 base, and 10 bases lay between the germline ends. CDR1 SNHLY and CDR2 FYNNEI come from the germline V gene. Whole-study results and caveats: Stable hyperthyroidism was separated from ophthalmopathy by a model based on 13 V-J features.

TCR beta CDR3 sequences were amplified from RNA transcripts. The study used the HTBI primer set for a first-round RT-PCR of the TCR CDR3. Each CDR3 protein is one row after TCRdb ran MiXCR on the multiplex PCR reads. The sample lists more than 500,000 distinct CDR3 sequences, 16% occurring once. Patients were excluded because of uncontrolled infection, other autoimmune disease, pregnancy or lactation. Sequencing was done on a sample of blood. This receptor was taken from a woman aged 25 to 39 with Graves' hyperthyroidism. The chain is built from TRBV2 and TRBJ2-2; no firm D call. The CDR3 protein is CASKASRNTGELFF. In nucleotides, the CDR3 is TGTGCCAGCAAGGCAAGCCGGAACACCGGGGAGCTGTTTTTT.